These 5 T cell receptor beta chains share one sample of origin, sequenced in a study of cytomegalovirus exposure and HLA in healthy donors. The study ran its PCR with 60 Vbeta and 13 Jbeta primers. The data were produced by immunoSEQ multiplex PCR, yet TCRdb's version contains in-frame clones alone and is incomplete. The sample yields some 150,000 clones, under 85% seen once. Sequencing was done on a sample of PBMCs. All receptors come from a woman between 25 and 40 years old in good health and CMV-seronegative.

This chain links TRBV9 with TRBJ2-7; weak D call: TRBD2 (6 bases). In germline, CDR1 is SGDLS, CDR2 YYNGEE. V lost 0 bases and J 3 bases, leaving 13 bases between the germline ends. The CDR3 sequence is 15 residues long. The CDR3 nucleotides read TGTGCCAGCAGCGTAGGACCCTCCGGGGGCTACGAGCAGTACTTC. Amino acid sequence: CASSVGPSGGYEQYF.

This chain joins TRBV2 and TRBJ2-1, with 9 bases aligning to TRBD2. Germline V CDR1 and CDR2: SNHLY, FYNNEI. This CDR3 spans 19 amino acids. J lost 2 bases, V lost 4 bases, and 15 bases had no gene match. This CDR3 reads CASSALSGGPTSTYNEQFF. In DNA, the CDR3 is TGTGCCAGCAGTGCCCTTAGCGGGGGCCCGACCTCCACCTACAATGAGCAGTTCTTC. Complete variable domain (other parts from reference TRBV2 and TRBJ2-1): EPEVTQTPSHQVTQMGQEVILRCVPISNHLYFYWYRQILGQKVEFLVSFYNNEISEKSEIFDDQFSVERPDGSNFTLKIRSTKLEDSAMYFCASSALSGGPTSTYNEQFFGPGTRLTVL.

The chain links TRBV30 to TRBJ2-3; 8 nucleotides match TRBD2. This CDR3 has 18 amino acids. In germline, CDR1 is GTSNPN, CDR2 SVGIG (reference sequence). The V segment lost 4 bases and the J segment 4 bases; nucleotides outside the gene matches: 19. Here the CDR3 DNA reads TGTGCCTGGAAGGGGCCGCTACCTGCGGGGGGAGGGTCAGATACGCAGTATTTT. This translates into CAWKGPLPAGGGSDTQYF.

The chain employs TRBV7-2 and TRBJ2-7, with 7 bases matching TRBD1. Trimming cost V 5 bases and J 2 bases; bases outside gene matches: 3. The CDR3 contains 13 residues. Germline V CDR1 and CDR2: SGHTA, FQGNSA. CDR3 sequence reads: CASSQDRTYEQYF. The CDR3 coding sequence is TGTGCCAGCAGCCAGGACAGGACCTACGAGCAGTACTTC.

This clone was seen only once. The J gene is TRBJ2-2, the V gene TRBV7-8, with 10 positions matching TRBD2. CDR1 SGHVS and CDR2 FQNEAQ come from the germline V gene. This CDR3 region has 16 residues. Trimming took 5 bases from V and 1 from J; bases not matched to a gene: 4. The DNA of the CDR3 is TGTGCCAGCAGCGCCCGACTAGCGGGGAACACCGGGGAGCTGTTTTTT. It specifies CASSARLAGNTGELFF.